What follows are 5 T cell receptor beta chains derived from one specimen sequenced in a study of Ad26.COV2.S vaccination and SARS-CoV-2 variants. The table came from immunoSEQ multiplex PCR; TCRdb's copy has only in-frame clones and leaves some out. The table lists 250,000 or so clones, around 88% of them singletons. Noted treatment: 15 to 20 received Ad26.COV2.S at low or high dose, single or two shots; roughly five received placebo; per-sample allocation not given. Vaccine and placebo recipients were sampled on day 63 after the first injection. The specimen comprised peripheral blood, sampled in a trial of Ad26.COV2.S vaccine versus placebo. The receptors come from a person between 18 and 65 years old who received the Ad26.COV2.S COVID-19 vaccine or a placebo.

The CDR3 DNA reads as TGTGCCACCAGCCGGGGGATGGGCTACACCTTC. Translating it yields CATSRGMGYTF. The chain links TRBV15 to TRBJ1-2, with TRBD1 as a possible D gene (5 bases). Germline V gives CDR1 LNHNV, CDR2 YYDKDF (reference sequence). Trimming removed 5 bases from V and 8 bases from J, with 9 bases in between. The CDR3 consists of 11 residues.

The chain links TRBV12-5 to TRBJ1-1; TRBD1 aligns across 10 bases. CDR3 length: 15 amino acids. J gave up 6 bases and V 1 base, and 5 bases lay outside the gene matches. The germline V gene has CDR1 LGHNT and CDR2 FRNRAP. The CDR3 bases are TGTGCTAGTGGTTTGGGAAGGACAGGGGGGTCTGAAGCTTTCTTT. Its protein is CASGLGRTGGSEAFF.

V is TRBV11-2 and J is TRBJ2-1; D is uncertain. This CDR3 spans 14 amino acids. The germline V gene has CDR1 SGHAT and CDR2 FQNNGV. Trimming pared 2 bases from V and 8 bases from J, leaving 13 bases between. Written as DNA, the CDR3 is TGTGCCAGCAGCTTAAGGCACTCCCGCGATGAGCAGTTCTTC. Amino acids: CASSLRHSRDEQFF.

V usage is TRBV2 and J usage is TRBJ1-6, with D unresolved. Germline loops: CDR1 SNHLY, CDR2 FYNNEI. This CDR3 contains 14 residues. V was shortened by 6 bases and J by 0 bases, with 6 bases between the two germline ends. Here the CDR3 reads CASRASSYNSPLHF. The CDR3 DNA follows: TGTGCCAGCAGGGCCAGCTCCTATAATTCACCCCTCCACTTT. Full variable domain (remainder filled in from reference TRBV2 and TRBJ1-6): EPEVTQTPSHQVTQMGQEVILRCVPISNHLYFYWYRQILGQKVEFLVSFYNNEISEKSEIFDDQFSVERPDGSNFTLKIRSTKLEDSAMYFCASRASSYNSPLHFGNGTRLTVT.

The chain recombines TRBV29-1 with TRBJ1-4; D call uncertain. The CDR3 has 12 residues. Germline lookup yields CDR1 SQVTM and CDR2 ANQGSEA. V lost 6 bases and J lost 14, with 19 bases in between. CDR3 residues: CSVDGRTGGLFF. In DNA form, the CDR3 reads TGCAGCGTCGACGGACGCACCGGCGGGCTGTTTTTT.